The 15 T cell receptor beta chains presented below share a single source sample, sequenced in a study of T cell responses to AZD1222 COVID-19 vaccine. Here immunoSEQ multiplex PCR was the method, and the copy in TCRdb shows in-frame clones only, minus some. The sample consists of 110,000 or so clones, around 93% of them appearing once. The sequenced sample was peripheral blood, obtained on day 0 of AZD1222 vaccination. Receptors originate from an adult in good health.

The J gene is TRBJ1-1, the V gene TRBV19; 7 bases align to TRBD1. V lost 5 bases and J lost 3; bases outside the gene matches: 3. CDR3 length: 13 amino acids. The V gene's germline CDR1 is LNHDA and CDR2 SQIVND (reference sequence). DNA of the CDR3: TGTGCCAGTAGTTTAGGGGGCCACACTGAAGCTTTCTTT. Its protein product is CASSLGGHTEAFF.

The rearrangement links TRBV11-2 to TRBJ1-4, with D unresolved. The V gene lost 4 bases and the J gene lost 5 bases, with 11 bases spanning the gap. Germline CDR1 and CDR2: SGHAT and FQNNGV. The CDR3 runs to 14 residues. CDR3 protein: CASSSFEWNEKLFF. The CDR3 bases are TGTGCCAGCAGCTCATTCGAGTGGAATGAAAAACTGTTTTTT.

The V gene is TRBV6-5, the J gene TRBJ1-2; maybe TRBD1 (5 bases). The V gene lost 2 bases and the J gene lost 6 bases, with 10 bases spanning the gap. Germline V gives CDR1 MNHEY, CDR2 SVGAGI. The CDR3 is made up of 13 amino acids. The CDR3 nucleotides are TGTGCCAGCAGTTACGGGATAGGGGATGGCTACACCTTC. Its translation: CASSYGIGDGYTF.

The count of this clone is one. The gene calls are TRBV19 and TRBJ1-6; the D gene is possibly TRBD1 (5 bases). The ends were cut back, 4 bases at V and 14 bases at J, with 18 bases in the middle. In germline, CDR1 is LNHDA, CDR2 SQIVND (reference sequence). This CDR3 has 14 amino acids. CDR3 in DNA: TGTGCCAGTAGTACCCCGGGACCGGGGGGAGCCCTCCACTTT. This gives the protein CASSTPGPGGALHF. Full variable domain (remainder filled in from reference TRBV19 and TRBJ1-6): DGGITQSPKYLFRKEGQNVTLSCEQNLNHDAMYWYRQDPGQGLRLIYYSQIVNDFQKGDIAEGYSVSREKKESFPLTVTSAQKNPTAFYLCASSTPGPGGALHFGNGTRLTVT.

The chain uses TRBV25-1 and TRBJ2-3, with 9 bases that match TRBD2. Losses at the gene ends were 6 bases for V and 0 bases for J; bases not matched to a gene: 7. Per the germline V gene, CDR1 is MGHDK and CDR2 is SYGVNS. The CDR3 consists of 16 residues. In nucleotides, the CDR3 is TGTGCCAGCAGGCCTCTAGCGGGACGAAGCACAGATACGCAGTATTTT. This gives the protein CASRPLAGRSTDTQYF.

The chain couples TRBV27 to TRBJ2-7; TRBD1 is a possible D gene (7 bases). CDR1 is MNHEY and CDR2 is SMNVEV in the germline V gene (reference sequence). The CDR3 runs 14 residues. The V end lost 5 bases, the J end lost 2 bases, and 13 bases lay between the germline ends. The CDR3, as DNA: TGTGCCAGCAGTCCAGGGGGGCTTACCTACGAGCAGTACTTC. Its translation: CASSPGGLTYEQYF.

The table lists this clone with a count of one. This chain uses TRBV5-6 with TRBJ1-1; tentative D call: TRBD1 (5 bases). V lost 4 bases, J lost 4 bases, and 14 bases lay in between. This CDR3 comprises 14 residues. Per germline, CDR1 SGHDT and CDR2 YYEEEE. The CDR3 DNA reads TGTGCCAGCAGCATTAGGGGCGCGGGCACTGAAGCTTTCTTT. Translated, it gives CASSIRGAGTEAFF.

The chain recombines TRBV5-1 with TRBJ1-1, with D unresolved. V lost 4 bases, J lost 0 bases, and 7 bases lay in between. This CDR3 region has 13 residues. Germline V gene data show CDR1 as SGHRS and CDR2 as YFSETQ. The CDR3 here is CASSPLMNTEAFF. The DNA for the CDR3 is TGCGCCAGCAGCCCGCTCATGAACACTGAAGCTTTCTTT.

This clone occurred once. This sequence joins TRBV4-1 and TRBJ2-2; D is tentatively TRBD1 or TRBD2 (6 bases each). Germline CDR1 MGHRA, CDR2 YSYEKL. This CDR3 comprises 15 residues. The ends were cut back, 1 base at V and 2 bases at J, with 8 bases in the middle. The CDR3 DNA sequence: TGCGCCAGCAGCCAAGTGGGGGGCAACACCGGGGAGCTGTTTTTT. Amino acids: CASSQVGGNTGELFF.

This chain links TRBV7-2 with TRBJ1-1, with D unclear. The CDR3 spans 12 residues. CDR1 and CDR2 (germline): SGHTA, FQGNSA. Trimming stripped 5 bases from V and 5 bases from J, with 9 bases between. CDR3 region: CASSGSGTEAFF. CDR3 DNA: TGTGCCAGCAGCGGGTCCGGGACTGAAGCTTTCTTT.

The chain uses TRBV19 and TRBJ2-3; D may correspond to TRBD1 or TRBD2 (7 bases each). The length of the CDR3 is 16 residues. V gave up 4 bases and J gave up 4 bases, with 18 bases separating them. Germline lookup yields CDR1 LNHDA and CDR2 SQIVND (reference sequence). The CDR3 nucleotides are TGTGCCAGTAGTAGGCTCAGGGGGGGGATCTCAGATACGCAGTATTTT. It encodes CASSRLRGGISDTQYF.

Concerning this clone: This sample also contains other DNA sequences that code for the same CDR3. The chain has TRBV6-5 and TRBJ1-1; D is unresolved. Germline lookup yields CDR1 MNHEY and CDR2 SVGAGI. Trimming pared 0 bases from V and 4 bases from J, leaving 6 bases between. This CDR3 has 13 residues. In DNA form, the CDR3 reads TGTGCCAGCAGTTACTCGAGAGGCACTGAAGCTTTCTTT. Its protein product is CASSYSRGTEAFF.

This chain uses TRBV25-1 with TRBJ1-1; 11 bases map to TRBD1. CDR3 length: 14 amino acids. V lost 8 bases to trimming and J lost 10 bases; unmatched junction nucleotides: 12. In germline, CDR1 is MGHDK, CDR2 SYGVNS. CDR3 protein: CASHKAGTGGVAFF. CDR3 DNA: TGTGCCAGCCATAAAGCCGGGACAGGGGGTGTAGCTTTCTTT.

This clone was counted only a few times. The gene calls are TRBV5-1 and TRBJ2-3, with 8 bases lining up with TRBD1. Trimming cost V 2 bases and J 4 bases; bases outside gene matches: 12. The CDR3 loop spans 17 amino acids. Germline V gene sequence: CDR1 SGHRS, CDR2 YFSETQ. CDR3 in DNA: TGCGCCAGCAGCTTTATCGGACCAGGGACAGGCCCAGATACGCAGTATTTT. It is translated as CASSFIGPGTGPDTQYF.

The rearrangement uses TRBV27 and TRBJ1-1; D not certain. V lost 5 bases, J lost 1 base, and 8 bases lay in between. The CDR3 spans 13 residues. Germline V gene sequence: CDR1 MNHEY, CDR2 SMNVEV (reference sequence). CDR3 protein: CASSPYRNTEAFF. The CDR3 nucleotides are TGTGCCAGCAGTCCGTACAGGAACACTGAAGCTTTCTTT.